This passage covers 27 T cell receptor beta chains from one sample sequenced in a study of shared clonotypes between healthy human individuals. Some clones are missing from TCRdb's copy, which holds only in-frame ones; the method was immunoSEQ multiplex PCR. Of about 2.4 million clones in the sample, approximately 92% were seen once. Sample: naive CD4+ T cells sorted from blood. Subset denoted: CD45RA+ positively selected. All receptors derive from a man aged 18 to 30 in good health.

This chain links TRBV6-4 with TRBJ2-5, with 12 bases identical to TRBD2. The V and J ends lost 6 bases and 5 bases, in that order; junction bases with no gene match: 7. This CDR3 has 15 amino acids. Germline V gene data show CDR1 as MRHNA and CDR2 as SNTAGT. CDR3 protein: CASSWTSGVGETQYF. The CDR3 DNA reads TGTGCCAGCAGCTGGACTAGCGGGGTGGGGGAGACCCAGTACTTC.

The rearrangement joins TRBV27 to TRBJ2-2, with D tentatively TRBD1 or TRBD2 (5 bases each). The CDR3 sequence is 22 residues long. CDR1 is MNHEY, CDR2 SMNVEV, per germline (reference sequence). Between the trimmed V and J ends, which lost 5 bases and 3 bases, there was a span of 34 bases. The CDR3 loop is CASSDDPPGPAGFSVDTGELFF. CDR3 nucleotides: TGTGCCAGCAGTGACGATCCGCCGGGACCTGCTGGGTTCTCGGTGGACACCGGGGAGCTGTTTTTT.

This clone was seen a single time. V is TRBV12-5 and J is TRBJ2-7; D is tentatively TRBD1 or TRBD2 (5 bases each). CDR1 is LGHNT, CDR2 FRNRAP, per germline. V lost 7 bases to trimming and J lost 0 bases, with 10 bases between them. The CDR3 spans 13 residues. The CDR3 DNA follows: TGTGCTAGTGTCGAGGGGAACTCCTACGAGCAGTACTTC. It codes for CASVEGNSYEQYF.

A single count supports this clone. The chain combines TRBV7-8 with TRBJ1-5; D possibly corresponds to TRBD1 (5 bases). The germline gives CDR1 SGHVS, CDR2 FQNEAQ. V lost 2 bases and J lost 3, with 8 bases in between. The CDR3 totals 14 residues. CDR3 region: CASSLTGSNQPQHF. The CDR3 DNA sequence: TGTGCCAGCAGCTTAACAGGATCCAATCAGCCCCAGCATTTT.

Comment on this clone: Other DNA variants within this sample encode the same CDR3. This chain connects TRBV6-5 to TRBJ2-7; TRBD1 aligns across 9 bases. Germline CDR1 MNHEY, CDR2 SVGAGI. The CDR3 consists of 15 residues. Trimming cost V 2 bases and J 0 bases; bases outside gene matches: 2. In DNA form, the CDR3 reads TGTGCCAGCAGTTACGGGACAGGGAGCTCCTACGAGCAGTACTTC. Amino acid sequence: CASSYGTGSSYEQYF.

V is TRBV10-3 and J is TRBJ2-7, with D unclear. V was trimmed by 5 bases and J by 0 bases, leaving 11 bases between them. CDR3 length equals 14 residues. Germline V CDR1 and CDR2: ENHRY, SYGVKD. CDR3 sequence reads: CAISTSAVSYEQYF. For the CDR3, the DNA is TGTGCCATCAGTACCTCGGCAGTCTCCTACGAGCAGTACTTC.

The genes are TRBV7-9 and TRBJ2-7, with D uncertain. There are 13 residues in the CDR3. CDR1 and CDR2 (germline): SEHNR, FQNEAQ (reference sequence). V dropped 5 bases and J dropped 4 bases, with 12 bases sitting between them. The CDR3 here is CASSAREEYEQYF. For the CDR3, the DNA is TGTGCCAGCAGCGCGCGTGAGGAGTACGAGCAGTACTTC.

The V and J genes are TRBV30 and TRBJ2-3, with 9 positions matching TRBD2. V was clipped by 1 base and J by 2 bases; unmatched bases: 4. The CDR3 consists of 15 residues. Germline V gene sequence: CDR1 GTSNPN, CDR2 SVGIG (reference sequence). DNA of the CDR3: TGTGCCTGGAGTGGACTAGCGGATAACACAGATACGCAGTATTTT. Its protein product is CAWSGLADNTDTQYF.

In regard to this clone: Compared with germline, one end of the junction differs, possibly owing to a read error. The V gene is TRBV2, the J gene TRBJ2-1; maybe TRBD1 (6 bases). The CDR3 length is 14 residues. CDR1 is SNHLY and CDR2 is FYNNEI in the germline V gene. CDR3 sequence: CASSESDSYDEQFF. CDR3 DNA: TGTGCCAGCAGTGAGTCGGACAGCTACGATGAGCAGTTCTTC.

The table lists this clone with a count of one. The genes are TRBV5-5 and TRBJ1-2; D is ambiguous. The ends were cut back, 4 bases at V and 4 bases at J, with 17 bases in the middle. Germline assignment: CDR1 SGHKS and CDR2 YYEKEE (reference sequence). The CDR3 contains 15 residues. DNA for the CDR3: TGTGCCAGCAGCGTTGATCCGTTGACTACCTATGGCTACACCTTC. Its translation is CASSVDPLTTYGYTF.

The V and J genes are TRBV10-3 and TRBJ1-1, with 11 bases fitting TRBD1. This CDR3 is built from 14 residues. CDR1 is ENHRY, CDR2 SYGVKD, per germline. Trimming cost V 4 bases and J 6 bases; bases outside gene matches: 4. The CDR3 region is CAISGSGQGAEAFF. The CDR3 bases are TGTGCCATCAGTGGATCGGGACAGGGGGCTGAAGCTTTCTTT.

This clone was seen a handful of times. The chain links TRBV6-6 to TRBJ1-1; possible D gene TRBD1, 5 bases. Trimming removed 5 bases at V and 1 base at J, with 8 bases between. Germline CDR1 is MNHNY and CDR2 is SVGAGI (reference sequence). The length of the CDR3 is 13 residues. The CDR3 loop reads CASSPGGNTEAFF. The CDR3 DNA is TGTGCCAGCAGTCCCGGGGGGAACACTGAAGCTTTCTTT.

This clone was counted only a few times. V usage is TRBV5-6 and J usage is TRBJ1-1; D remains ambiguous. The V gene lost 4 bases and the J gene lost 6 bases, with 10 bases spanning the gap. The CDR3 extends over 12 amino acids. Germline CDR1 is SGHDT and CDR2 is YYEEEE. CDR3 protein: CASSDTPAEAFF. As DNA, the CDR3 is TGTGCCAGCAGCGATACCCCCGCTGAAGCTTTCTTT. Drawing the rest from reference TRBV5-6 and TRBJ1-1, the complete variable domain is DAGVTQSPTHLIKTRGQQVTLRCSPKSGHDTVSWYQQALGQGPQFIFQYYEEEERQRGNFPDRFSGHQFPNYSSELNVNALLLGDSALYLCASSDTPAEAFFGQGTRLTVV.

The chain carries TRBV6-1 and TRBJ2-7, with D perhaps matching TRBD1 (6 bases). V gave up 6 bases and J gave up 3 bases, with 12 bases separating them. Germline V CDR1 and CDR2: MNHNS, SASEGT. The CDR3 loop spans 13 amino acids. The CDR3 sequence is CASRKGVDYEQYF. The CDR3 bases are TGTGCCAGCAGGAAGGGGGTGGACTACGAGCAGTACTTC.

The chain has TRBV2 and TRBJ2-5, with D perhaps TRBD1 or TRBD2 (6 bases each). The CDR3 consists of 15 residues. The V gene's germline CDR1 is SNHLY and CDR2 FYNNEI. V dropped 1 base and J dropped 4 bases, with 13 bases sitting between them. The CDR3 spells CASSEEGGLRETQYF. In nucleotides, the CDR3 is TGTGCCAGCAGTGAAGAGGGGGGCTTGAGAGAGACCCAGTACTTC.

As to this clone: The same CDR3 is also encoded by other DNA sequences in this sample. The chain recombines TRBV5-1 with TRBJ1-3; possible D gene TRBD1, 5 bases. From germline, CDR1 is SGHRS and CDR2 YFSETQ. V was pared by 0 bases and J by 4 bases, with 11 bases between. CDR3 length: 15 residues. CDR3: CASSLVSGPGNTIYF. CDR3 DNA sequence: TGCGCCAGCAGCTTGGTTTCGGGACCCGGAAACACCATATATTTT.

CDR3 nucleotide sequence: TGTGCCAGCAGTTACTCTCAGGAGCGCAATCAGCCCCAGCATTTT. It specifies CASSYSQERNQPQHF. The chain links TRBV6-5 to TRBJ1-5; D ambiguous. The germline V gene has CDR1 MNHEY and CDR2 SVGAGI. V was trimmed by 0 bases and J by 2 bases, leaving 8 bases between them. The CDR3 spans 15 residues.

This chain joins TRBV7-3 and TRBJ2-5; perhaps TRBD1 as D (6 bases). The CDR3 is 14 residues long. Trimming shortened V by 5 bases and J by 5 bases, and 15 bases separated the two germline ends. Per the germline V gene, CDR1 is SGHTA and CDR2 is FQGTGA. CDR3 residues: CASSQTGMGETQYF. CDR3 coding DNA: TGTGCCAGCAGCCAAACAGGGATGGGGGAGACCCAGTACTTC. Looking up the rest from reference TRBV7-3 and TRBJ2-5 gives the full variable domain: GAGVSQTPSNKVTEKGKYVELRCDPISGHTALYWYRQSLGQGPEFLIYFQGTGAADDSGLPNDRFFAVRPEGSVSTLKIQRTERGDSAVYLCASSQTGMGETQYFGPGTRLLVL.

The chain links TRBV5-1 to TRBJ2-3; D gene ambiguous. Germline-derived CDR1 and CDR2 are SGHRS and YFSETQ. V was trimmed by 4 bases and J by 0 bases, leaving 15 bases between them. This CDR3 spans 16 amino acids. The CDR3 sequence is CASSLRSSSSTDTQYF. Here the CDR3 DNA reads TGCGCCAGCAGCCTCCGGAGTAGTTCGAGCACAGATACGCAGTATTTT.

The V call is TRBV7-2, the J call TRBJ1-1; TRBD1 matches at 9 bases. The CDR3 loop spans 14 amino acids. Per germline, CDR1 SGHTA and CDR2 FQGNSA. Trimming removed 4 bases from V and 3 bases from J; junction bases left unmatched: 3. The CDR3 protein is CASSYRGLDTEAFF. CDR3 bases: TGTGCCAGCAGCTACAGGGGGCTAGACACTGAAGCTTTCTTT.

V gene TRBV6-6 combines with J gene TRBJ1-6; the D gene is possibly TRBD1 (5 bases). Trimming removed 7 bases at V and 13 bases at J, with 17 bases between. The CDR3 is 13 amino acids. Germline V CDR1 and CDR2: MNHNY, SVGAGI (reference sequence). This chain's CDR3 is CASNVGAGTPLHF. CDR3 DNA: TGTGCCAGCAACGTAGGCGCCGGGACGCCCCTCCACTTT.

The chain couples TRBV5-4 to TRBJ2-7; D unclear. Per the germline V gene, CDR1 is SGHNT and CDR2 is YYREEE (reference sequence). The CDR3 sequence is 15 residues long. V was shortened by 0 bases and J by 2 bases, with 12 bases between the two germline ends. The CDR3 spells CASSLVADLTYEQYF. As DNA, the CDR3 is TGTGCCAGCAGCTTGGTGGCGGACCTTACCTACGAGCAGTACTTC.

V usage is TRBV14 and J usage is TRBJ2-4; D is ambiguous. V was shortened by 0 bases and J by 6 bases, with 3 bases between the two germline ends. Germline V CDR1 and CDR2: SGHDN, FVKESK. This CDR3 spans 12 amino acids. As DNA, the CDR3 is TGTGCCAGCAGCCAAGATCGAAACATTCAGTACTTC. This codes for CASSQDRNIQYF. The full variable domain, with the rest looked up from reference TRBV14 and TRBJ2-4, is EAGVTQFPSHSVIEKGQTVTLRCDPISGHDNLYWYRRVMGKEIKFLLHFVKESKQDESGMPNNRFLAERTGGTYSTLKVQPAELEDSGVYFCASSQDRNIQYFGAGTRLSVL.

A word on this clone: Other DNA sequences within the sample encode an identical CDR3. This chain connects TRBV7-2 to TRBJ2-1; TRBD1 matches 7 bases. Trimming removed 0 bases from V and 1 base from J; junction bases left unmatched: 0. The length of the CDR3 is 15 residues. CDR1 SGHTA and CDR2 FQGNSA come from the germline V gene. CDR3 sequence: CASSLAQGSYNEQFF. The DNA for the CDR3 is TGTGCCAGCAGCTTAGCACAGGGGTCCTACAATGAGCAGTTCTTC.

V gene TRBV6-6 combines with J gene TRBJ2-1; tentative D call: TRBD2 (7 bases). The CDR3 covers 13 residues. In germline, CDR1 is MNHNY, CDR2 SVGAGI (reference sequence). The germline V and J ends were trimmed by 6 bases and 10 bases, with 16 bases remaining between them. CDR3 loop: CASSLRGAWEQFF. The CDR3 DNA reads TGTGCCAGCAGCCTACGGGGGGCGTGGGAGCAGTTCTTC.

The CDR3 bases are TGTGCCAGCTCACCACCCCAGTCTAGCGAGCAGTACTTC. The encoded protein is CASSPPQSSEQYF. The chain couples TRBV18 to TRBJ2-7, with unresolved D. Trimming shortened V by 0 bases and J by 6 bases, and 9 bases separated the two germline ends. Looked up from germline, CDR1 is KGHSH and CDR2 is LQKENI. The CDR3 totals 13 residues.

Turning to this clone: Within the sample, other DNA sequences also encode this same CDR3. The CDR3 DNA sequence: TGTGCCACCAGCAGAGATCGGACCTACGAGCAGTACTTC. Protein product: CATSRDRTYEQYF. The chain employs TRBV15 and TRBJ2-7; D is unclear. Germline V gene lookup returns CDR1 LNHNV and CDR2 YYDKDF (reference sequence). Trimming took 0 bases from V and 2 from J, leaving 5 bases between them. This CDR3 has 13 amino acids.